These 21 T cell receptor beta chains came from one sample sequenced in a study of siplizumab effects on memory and regulatory T cells (dated by TCRdb to between 2018 and 2021). Libraries were prepared through the immunoSEQ multiplex PCR assay. Drawn from immuneACCESS, this table holds only the in-frame rearrangements with V and J called that TCRdb kept. Clones are partly lost; checked studies trace under half to an unresolved V gene and leave the rest unexplained. The sample includes approximately 94,000 clones, with less than 95% observed a single time. 1% to 1.5% of the sample comes from the top ten. Sequencing was done on a sample of non-Treg CD4+ T cells sorted from blood. Sample cell subset or site, as interpreted from the label and publication: FACS-sorted unstimulated CD4+ non-regulatory T cells. These receptors were taken from a human donor in good health.

This rearrangement joins TRBV6-1 to TRBJ1-1; perhaps TRBD1 as D (6 bases). Germline CDR1 is MNHNS and CDR2 is SASEGT. This CDR3 is 13 amino acids long. Trimming cost V 6 bases and J 0 bases, with 8 bases left between them. In DNA, the CDR3 is TGTGCCAGCAGCGGGGACATGAACACTGAAGCTTTCTTT. This codes for CASSGDMNTEAFF.

V usage is TRBV28 and J usage is TRBJ1-2, with D unresolved. The V gene lost 6 bases and the J gene lost 4 bases, with 12 bases spanning the gap. The CDR3 loop spans 13 amino acids. Per the germline V gene, CDR1 is MDHEN and CDR2 is SYDVKM. CDR3 sequence (DNA): TGTGCCAGCAGAACATCGCTCCTCTATGGCTACACCTTC. Translation gives CASRTSLLYGYTF.

CDR3 residues: CASSQEGQPGEQFF. CDR3 DNA sequence: TGCGCCAGCAGCCAAGAAGGTCAGCCAGGAGAGCAGTTCTTC. V and J are TRBV4-1 and TRBJ2-1; D is uncertain. V was cut by 0 bases and J by 10 bases, with 13 bases left in between. The CDR3 length is 14 residues. CDR1 and CDR2 from the germline V gene are MGHRA and YSYEKL.

The CDR3 DNA follows: TGTGCCAGCAGCTCGATAGAGACCCAGTACTTC. It yields the protein CASSSIETQYF. The V and J genes are TRBV7-9 and TRBJ2-5; D ambiguous. CDR3 size: 11 residues. V shed 4 bases and J shed 4 bases, with 4 bases lying between them. Germline V gene lookup returns CDR1 SEHNR and CDR2 FQNEAQ (reference sequence).

This rearrangement joins TRBV5-1 to TRBJ2-1; 11 bases match TRBD2. Per germline, CDR1 SGHRS and CDR2 YFSETQ. Trimming removed 4 bases from V and 3 bases from J; junction bases left unmatched: 6. The length of the CDR3 is 16 residues. CDR3: CASSARLAGIYNEQFF. The CDR3 DNA reads TGCGCCAGCAGCGCAAGACTAGCGGGAATCTACAATGAGCAGTTCTTC.

The chain carries TRBV5-1 and TRBJ2-5; D is perhaps TRBD1 (5 bases). The CDR3 is 14 residues long. Between the trimmed V and J ends, which lost 3 bases and 5 bases, there was a span of 14 bases. Germline V gene sequence: CDR1 SGHRS, CDR2 YFSETQ. CDR3: CASSSLDNSETQYF. Written as DNA, the CDR3 is TGCGCCAGCAGCTCCCTGGACAACTCCGAGACCCAGTACTTC. Full variable domain (missing parts from reference TRBV5-1 and TRBJ2-5): KAGVTQTPRYLIKTRGQQVTLSCSPISGHRSVSWYQQTPGQGLQFLFEYFSETQRNKGNFPGRFSGRQFSNSRSEMNVSTLELGDSALYLCASSSLDNSETQYFGPGTRLLVL.

V and J are TRBV2 and TRBJ1-2, with no clear D. The germline CDR1 and CDR2 sequences are SNHLY and FYNNEI. V lost 7 bases to trimming and J lost 7 bases, with 13 bases between them. The CDR3 has 12 amino acids. CDR3 DNA sequence: TGTGCCAGCACCGAGAGCCCCGCTGGCTACACCTTC. Translating it yields CASTESPAGYTF.

This sequence joins TRBV5-1 and TRBJ1-1; a weak D match, TRBD1 (6 bases). Germline V gives CDR1 SGHRS, CDR2 YFSETQ. The CDR3 is made up of 15 amino acids. V lost 0 bases and J 1 base, leaving 10 bases between the germline ends. The CDR3 sequence: CASSLVPGANTEAFF. CDR3 DNA: TGCGCCAGCAGCTTGGTGCCAGGGGCGAACACTGAAGCTTTCTTT.

This chain links TRBV14 with TRBJ2-2; D is unclear. Between the trimmed V and J ends, which lost 4 bases and 6 bases, there was a span of 9 bases. This CDR3 has 13 amino acids. Per the germline V gene, CDR1 is SGHDN and CDR2 is FVKESK. The chain's CDR3 is CASSPFRAGELFF. CDR3 DNA sequence: TGTGCCAGCAGCCCCTTCCGGGCCGGGGAGCTGTTTTTT.

The rearrangement links TRBV7-2 to TRBJ2-1, with 8 positions matching TRBD2. The CDR3 is 15 amino acids. V gave up 4 bases and J gave up 4 bases; unmatched junction bases: 6. Germline V CDR1 and CDR2: SGHTA, FQGNSA. The CDR3: CASSSTSGPYNEQFF. The CDR3 DNA sequence: TGTGCCAGCAGCTCCACTAGCGGCCCTTACAATGAGCAGTTCTTC.

The chain carries TRBV6-1 and TRBJ2-3, with D possibly TRBD2 on 6 matching bases. V was trimmed by 2 bases and J by 0 bases, leaving 15 bases between them. The CDR3 totals 17 residues. Looked up from germline, CDR1 is MNHNS and CDR2 is SASEGT. The CDR3 loop is CASSEIYTGVSTDTQYF. CDR3 sequence (DNA): TGTGCCAGCAGTGAAATTTATACGGGAGTCAGCACAGATACGCAGTATTTT.

In DNA form, the CDR3 reads TGCAGCGTTGGGAAGGAGACGGGGGCTCGGGACGAGCAGTACTTC. It is translated as CSVGKETGARDEQYF. The chain couples TRBV29-1 to TRBJ2-7; D may correspond to TRBD1 or TRBD2 (6 bases each). Trimming stripped 4 bases from V and 5 bases from J, with 21 bases between. The CDR3 has 15 residues. The germline CDR1 and CDR2 sequences are SQVTM and ANQGSEA.

This clone occurred once. J is TRBJ1-1 and V is TRBV7-3; D gene unclear. CDR3 size: 13 residues. The germline V and J ends were trimmed by 3 bases and 4 bases, with 9 bases remaining between them. Germline V gives CDR1 SGHTA, CDR2 FQGTGA. CDR3 coding DNA: TGTGCCAGCAGCTTCTACGACGGCACTGAAGCTTTCTTT. It translates to CASSFYDGTEAFF.

This chain links TRBV19 with TRBJ1-5; 7 bases line up with TRBD1. There are 13 residues in the CDR3. Losses at the gene ends were 5 bases for V and 7 bases for J; bases not matched to a gene: 5. The germline V gene has CDR1 LNHDA and CDR2 SQIVND (reference sequence). CDR3 residues: CASSRQGGQPQHF. The DNA of the CDR3 is TGTGCCAGTAGTCGACAGGGTGGACAGCCCCAGCATTTT.

This clone has just a few counts. The V gene is TRBV19, the J gene TRBJ2-3; 7 nucleotides match TRBD1. V gave up 4 bases and J gave up 2 bases; unmatched junction bases: 6. Germline-derived CDR1 and CDR2 are LNHDA and SQIVND (reference sequence). This CDR3 spans 15 amino acids. The CDR3 DNA is TGTGCCAGTAGTAATAGACAGGGTCTCACAGATACGCAGTATTTT. This sequence encodes CASSNRQGLTDTQYF. The variable domain in full, completed from reference TRBV19 and TRBJ2-3, reads DGGITQSPKYLFRKEGQNVTLSCEQNLNHDAMYWYRQDPGQGLRLIYYSQIVNDFQKGDIAEGYSVSREKKESFPLTVTSAQKNPTAFYLCASSNRQGLTDTQYFGPGTRLTVL.

The chain couples TRBV14 to TRBJ2-2; D not certain. Trimming removed 5 bases at V and 5 bases at J, with 9 bases between. This CDR3 contains 13 residues. Germline assignment: CDR1 SGHDN and CDR2 FVKESK. CDR3 nucleotides: TGTGCCAGCAGCAACACGCGGACCGGGGAGCTGTTTTTT. Amino acid sequence: CASSNTRTGELFF.

The rearrangement joins TRBV7-9 to TRBJ1-1, with 8 positions matching TRBD1. Per the germline V gene, CDR1 is SEHNR and CDR2 is FQNEAQ (reference sequence). This CDR3 is 17 amino acids long. V was clipped by 5 bases and J by 0 bases; unmatched bases: 11. Here the CDR3 reads CASSQKTGDLLNTEAFF. The CDR3 DNA reads TGTGCCAGCAGCCAAAAGACAGGGGATCTCCTGAACACTGAAGCTTTCTTT.

The J gene is TRBJ2-5, the V gene TRBV7-8; tentative D call: TRBD2 (5 bases). The CDR3 totals 14 residues. From germline, CDR1 is SGHVS and CDR2 FQNEAQ. Between the trimmed V and J ends, which lost 3 bases and 1 base, there was a span of 9 bases. Here the CDR3 reads CASSFRLTQETQYF. The CDR3, as DNA: TGTGCCAGCAGCTTTAGACTAACCCAAGAGACCCAGTACTTC.

A remark on this clone: An end of the junction does not agree with germline; a read error may underlie this. V gene TRBV4-2 combines with J gene TRBJ2-2; 7 positions agree with TRBD2. The length of the CDR3 is 15 residues. Germline V gene data show CDR1 as LGHNA and CDR2 as YNFKEQ. CDR3 nucleotides: TGTGCCAGCAGCCAAGAAAGGGACTACACTGGGGAGCTGTTTTTT. Protein: CASSQERDYTGELFF.

The chain carries TRBV5-4 and TRBJ2-3, with D possibly TRBD1 on 5 matching bases. Trimming cost V 4 bases and J 6 bases, with 9 bases left between them. The CDR3 has 12 residues. The germline V gene has CDR1 SGHNT and CDR2 YYREEE (reference sequence). CDR3 loop: CASSPRVDTQYF. The CDR3 DNA is TGTGCCAGCAGCCCCAGGGTCGATACGCAGTATTTT. The variable domain in full, completed from reference TRBV5-4 and TRBJ2-3, reads ETGVTQSPTHLIKTRGQQVTLRCSSQSGHNTVSWYQQALGQGPQFIFQYYREEENGRGNFPPRFSGLQFPNYSSELNVNALELDDSALYLCASSPRVDTQYFGPGTRLTVL.

The genes are TRBV5-4 and TRBJ2-5; D may be TRBD1 (5 bases). The CDR3 has 14 residues. CDR1 is SGHNT and CDR2 is YYREEE in the germline V gene (reference sequence). V lost 0 bases, J lost 2 bases, and 8 bases lay in between. The CDR3 region has the DNA TGTGCCAGCAGCTTGGACAGGTATCAAGAGACCCAGTACTTC. Its protein product is CASSLDRYQETQYF.